The rows below give T cell receptor beta chains drawn from one sample of a study of OX40 agonist ivuxolimab in advanced cancers. The assay was immunoSEQ multiplex PCR, and TCRdb's table has in-frame clones only and misses some. The sample holds 99,000 or so clones, approximately 94% seen once. The material was CD4+ or CD8+ T cells sorted from blood, obtained in a trial of the OX40 agonist ivuxolimab. The receptor set was obtained from an adult with an advanced solid tumor such as melanoma, head and neck, liver or kidney cancer. The CDR3 runs from the conserved cysteine through the conserved F or W. D genes are given only for firm matches. Clone size is not always given. Where it is, it says once, few, many or a class for expanded clones.

>.|TRBV7-9|TRBJ1-1|.
CASTKGGNTEAFF
TGTGCCAGCACCAAAGGGGGGAACACTGAAGCTTTCTTT
>.|TRBV19|TRBJ1-3|.
CASSIPTVSGNTIYF
TGTGCCAGTAGTATCCCCACAGTATCTGGAAACACCATATATTTT
>TRBD2|TRBV7-2|TRBJ2-3|.
CASSLGTSGDTQYF
TGTGCCAGCAGCCTAGGGACTAGCGGGGATACGCAGTATTTT
>.|TRBV20-1|TRBJ1-2|.
CSATQYGYTF
TGCAGTGCTACACAATATGGCTACACCTTC
>.|TRBV21-1|TRBJ2-3|.
CASSKDGTSGSTDTQYF
TGTGCCAGCAGCAAAGACGGGACTAGCGGATCCACAGATACGCAGTATTTT
>.|TRBV6-5|TRBJ2-5|once
CASRTGRAFQETQYF
TGTGCCAGCAGGACAGGTCGGGCTTTCCAAGAGACCCAGTACTTC
>.|TRBV7-8|TRBJ1-1|.
CASTRLPNTEAFF
TGTGCCAGCACCCGGTTACCGAACACTGAAGCTTTCTTT
>TRBD2|TRBV30|TRBJ2-7|.
CASSGSGWYEQYF
TGTGCTTCTAGCGGGAGTGGGTGGTACGAGCAGTACTTC
>TRBD1|TRBV18|TRBJ1-4|.
CASSPLTGTTNEKLFF
TGTGCCAGCTCACCCCTGACAGGGACTACTAATGAAAAACTGTTTTTT
>.|TRBV11-3|TRBJ2-2|.
CASSFGGSRFPGELFF
TGTGCCAGCAGCTTCGGGGGTAGCCGCTTCCCCGGGGAGCTGTTTTTT
>.|TRBV13|TRBJ2-7|.
CASSLGPGNYEQYF
TGTGCCAGCAGCTTAGGCCCAGGGAACTACGAGCAGTACTTC
>.|TRBV29-1|TRBJ2-2|.
CSVASTSGTGELFF
TGCAGCGTTGCGTCTACTAGTGGTACCGGGGAGCTGTTTTTT
>.|TRBV5-1|TRBJ1-1|.
CASSLFSISGNTEAFF
TGCGCCAGCAGCTTGTTTTCCATCAGCGGGAACACTGAAGCTTTCTTT
>.|TRBV5-1|TRBJ2-3|.
CASSPLEGGADTQYF
TGCGCCAGCAGCCCCCTGGAGGGGGGAGCCGATACGCAGTATTTT
>TRBD1|TRBV7-8|TRBJ1-6|once
CASSLQDRENSPLHF
TGTGCCAGCAGCTTACAGGACAGGGAAAATTCACCCCTCCACTTT
>.|TRBV7-2|TRBJ2-2|.
CASSPGRGREGTGELFF
TGTGCCAGCAGCCCCGGTAGGGGGAGGGAGGGCACCGGGGAGCTGTTTTTT
>.|TRBV5-1|TRBJ2-5|once
CASSGVYAPAETQYF
TGCGCCAGCAGCGGTGTCTATGCCCCGGCGGAGACCCAGTACTTC
>.|TRBV6-5|TRBJ1-1|.
CASVSDSYTEAFF
TGTGCCAGCGTCTCGGACAGTTACACTGAAGCTTTCTTT
>TRBD2|TRBV19|TRBJ2-1|.
CASSIGFRMRTSGYNEQFF
TGTGCCAGTAGTATAGGTTTCAGGATGCGGACTAGCGGCTACAATGAGCAGTTCTTC
>.|TRBV15|TRBJ2-1|.
CATSDQRLWGSEQFF
TGTGCCACCAGCGACCAGAGATTGTGGGGAAGTGAGCAGTTCTTC
>TRBD2|TRBV28|TRBJ2-4|.
CASSLNDASGKNIQYF
TGTGCCAGCAGTTTGAATGATGCTAGCGGCAAAAACATTCAGTACTTC
>TRBD1|TRBV7-3|TRBJ2-7|.
CASSSAGDRGYEQYF
TGTGCCAGCAGCTCCGCGGGTGACAGGGGTTACGAGCAGTACTTC
>.|TRBV19|TRBJ2-1|.
CASRDNWVVNEQFF
TGTGCCAGTAGGGACAACTGGGTAGTCAATGAGCAGTTCTTC
>.|TRBV5-1|TRBJ2-1|.
CASSLDAVSSYNEQFF
TGCGCCAGCAGCTTGGACGCGGTCAGCTCCTACAATGAGCAGTTCTTC
>TRBD1|TRBV2|TRBJ2-1|.
CASGGTGRDEQFF
TGTGCCAGCGGGGGGACAGGGCGTGATGAGCAGTTCTTC
>TRBD1|TRBV5-1|TRBJ1-2|.
CASSFQGAQGYGYTF
TGCGCCAGCAGCTTTCAGGGGGCGCAGGGGTATGGCTACACCTTC
>TRBD1|TRBV11-2|TRBJ1-2|.
CASSKDRGGGYTF
TGTGCCAGCAGCAAAGACAGGGGGGGCGGCTACACCTTC